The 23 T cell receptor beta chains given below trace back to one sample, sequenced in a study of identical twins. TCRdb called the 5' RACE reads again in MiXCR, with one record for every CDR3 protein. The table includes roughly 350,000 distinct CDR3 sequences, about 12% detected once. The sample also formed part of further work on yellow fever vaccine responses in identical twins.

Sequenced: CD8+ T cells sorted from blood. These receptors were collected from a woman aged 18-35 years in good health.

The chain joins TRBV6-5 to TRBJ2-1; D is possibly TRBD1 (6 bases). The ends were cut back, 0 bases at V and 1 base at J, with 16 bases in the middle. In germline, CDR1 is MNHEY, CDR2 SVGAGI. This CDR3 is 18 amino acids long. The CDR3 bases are TGTGCCAGCAGTTACTCGACCGGACAGCGATCTTCCTACAATGAGCAGTTCTTC. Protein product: CASSYSTGQRSSYNEQFF.

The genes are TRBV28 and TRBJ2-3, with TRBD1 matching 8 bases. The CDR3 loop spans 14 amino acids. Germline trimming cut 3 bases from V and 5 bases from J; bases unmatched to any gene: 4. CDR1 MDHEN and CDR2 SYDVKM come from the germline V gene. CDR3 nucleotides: TGTGCCAGCAGTTTCGAGACAGGGGAAGATACGCAGTATTTT. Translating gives CASSFETGEDTQYF. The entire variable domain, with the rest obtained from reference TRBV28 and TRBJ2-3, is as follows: DVKVTQSSRYLVKRTGEKVFLECVQDMDHENMFWYRQDPGLGLRLIYFSYDVKMKEKGDIPEGYSVSREKKERFSLILESASTNQTSMYLCASSFETGEDTQYFGPGTRLTVL.

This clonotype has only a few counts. This CDR3 is CASSLLREANTIYF. In DNA form, the CDR3 reads TGTGCCAGCAGTTTACTCCGGGAGGCAAACACCATATATTTT. The gene calls are TRBV28 and TRBJ1-3; D unclear. In germline, CDR1 is MDHEN, CDR2 SYDVKM. V lost 2 bases, J lost 6 bases, and 11 bases lay in between. This CDR3 is built from 14 residues.

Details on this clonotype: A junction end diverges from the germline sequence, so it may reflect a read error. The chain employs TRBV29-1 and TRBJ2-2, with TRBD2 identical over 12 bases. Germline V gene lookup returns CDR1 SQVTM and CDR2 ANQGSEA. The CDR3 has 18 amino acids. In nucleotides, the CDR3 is TGCAGCGTCGAAGGGTCTAGCGGGAGGGCCTCGAGCACCGGGGAGCTGTTTTTT. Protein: CSVEGSSGRASSTGELFF.

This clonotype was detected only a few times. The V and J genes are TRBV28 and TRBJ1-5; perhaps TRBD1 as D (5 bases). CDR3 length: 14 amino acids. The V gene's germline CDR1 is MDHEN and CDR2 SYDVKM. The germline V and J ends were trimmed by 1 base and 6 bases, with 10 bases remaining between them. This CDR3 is CASSLSAGLQPQHF. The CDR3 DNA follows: TGTGCCAGCAGTTTATCGGCGGGGCTTCAGCCCCAGCATTTT.

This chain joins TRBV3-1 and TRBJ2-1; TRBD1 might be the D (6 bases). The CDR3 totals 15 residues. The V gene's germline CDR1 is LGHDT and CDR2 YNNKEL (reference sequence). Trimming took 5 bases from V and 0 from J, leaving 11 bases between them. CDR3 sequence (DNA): TGTGCCAGCAGCTACACAGGGAGCTCCTACAATGAGCAGTTCTTC. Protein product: CASSYTGSSYNEQFF.

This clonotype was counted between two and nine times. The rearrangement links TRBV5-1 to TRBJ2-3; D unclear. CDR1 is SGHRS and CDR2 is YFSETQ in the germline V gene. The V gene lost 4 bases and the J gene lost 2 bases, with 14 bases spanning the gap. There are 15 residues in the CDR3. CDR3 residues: CASSLEVFVTDTQYF. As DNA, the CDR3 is TGCGCCAGCAGCCTAGAGGTTTTTGTCACAGATACGCAGTATTTT.

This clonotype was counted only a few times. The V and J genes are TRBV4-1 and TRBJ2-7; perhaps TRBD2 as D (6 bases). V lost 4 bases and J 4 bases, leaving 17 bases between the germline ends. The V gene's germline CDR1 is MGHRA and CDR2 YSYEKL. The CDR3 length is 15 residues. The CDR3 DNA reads TGCGCCAGCAGCCTAGGGACTCCAGGAACTTACGAGCAGTACTTC. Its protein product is CASSLGTPGTYEQYF.

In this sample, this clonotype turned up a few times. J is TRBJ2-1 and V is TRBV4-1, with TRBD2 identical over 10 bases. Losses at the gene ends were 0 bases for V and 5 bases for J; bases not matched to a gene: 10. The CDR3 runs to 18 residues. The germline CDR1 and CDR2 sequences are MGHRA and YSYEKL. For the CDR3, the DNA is TGCGCCAGCAGCCAAGATTATCCAGTAGCGGGAGGCAACAATGAGCAGTTCTTC. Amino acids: CASSQDYPVAGGNNEQFF.

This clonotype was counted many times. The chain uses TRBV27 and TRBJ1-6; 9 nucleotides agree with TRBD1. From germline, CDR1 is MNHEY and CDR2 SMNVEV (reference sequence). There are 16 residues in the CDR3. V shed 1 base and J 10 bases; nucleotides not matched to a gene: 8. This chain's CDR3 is CASSLWPTGGWSPLHF. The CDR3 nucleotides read TGTGCCAGCAGTTTATGGCCCACAGGGGGCTGGTCACCCCTCCACTTT.

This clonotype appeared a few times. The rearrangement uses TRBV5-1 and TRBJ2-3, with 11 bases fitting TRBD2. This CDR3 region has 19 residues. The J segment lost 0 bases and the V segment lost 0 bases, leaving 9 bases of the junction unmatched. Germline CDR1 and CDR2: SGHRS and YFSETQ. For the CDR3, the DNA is TGCGCCAGCAGCTTGGTGGCTAGCGGGAGGAATCCTAGCACAGATACGCAGTATTTT. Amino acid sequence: CASSLVASGRNPSTDTQYF.

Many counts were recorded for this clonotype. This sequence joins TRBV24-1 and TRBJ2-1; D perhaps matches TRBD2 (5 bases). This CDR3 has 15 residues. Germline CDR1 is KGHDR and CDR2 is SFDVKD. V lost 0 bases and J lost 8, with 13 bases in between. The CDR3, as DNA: TGTGCCACCAGTGATTTGGCTAGCCAGGCGGATGAGCAGTTCTTC. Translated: CATSDLASQADEQFF.

Here the CDR3 reads CASRRDRGSHTGELFF. In nucleotides, the CDR3 is TGTGCCAGCAGAAGGGACAGGGGCTCGCACACCGGGGAGCTGTTTTTT. This chain uses TRBV6-1 with TRBJ2-2; 10 positions match TRBD1. The CDR3 runs to 16 residues. V was pared by 6 bases and J by 3 bases, with 7 bases of the junction left unmatched. Germline loops: CDR1 MNHNS, CDR2 SASEGT.

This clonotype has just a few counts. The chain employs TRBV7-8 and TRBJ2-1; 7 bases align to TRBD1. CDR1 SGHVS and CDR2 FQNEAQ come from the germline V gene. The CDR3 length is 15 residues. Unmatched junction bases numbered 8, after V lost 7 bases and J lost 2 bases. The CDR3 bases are TGTGCCAGCATACCCGGGACAGTTACCTACAATGAGCAGTTCTTC. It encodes CASIPGTVTYNEQFF.

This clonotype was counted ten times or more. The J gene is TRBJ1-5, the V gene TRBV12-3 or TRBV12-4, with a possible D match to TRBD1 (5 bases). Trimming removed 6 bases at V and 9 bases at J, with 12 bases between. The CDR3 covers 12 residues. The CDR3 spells CASSPRVMPQHF. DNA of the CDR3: TGTGCCAGCAGCCCCAGGGTCATGCCCCAGCATTTT.

The CDR3 sequence: CASSSESFFWANVLTF. Here the CDR3 DNA reads TGTGCCAGCAGCTCTGAGTCCTTCTTTTGGGCCAACGTCCTGACTTTC. The rearrangement links TRBV7-9 to TRBJ2-6; no definite D call. The CDR3 is 16 amino acids. V was clipped by 4 bases and J by 5 bases, with 15 bases between them. Germline V CDR1 and CDR2: SEHNR, FQNEAQ (reference sequence).

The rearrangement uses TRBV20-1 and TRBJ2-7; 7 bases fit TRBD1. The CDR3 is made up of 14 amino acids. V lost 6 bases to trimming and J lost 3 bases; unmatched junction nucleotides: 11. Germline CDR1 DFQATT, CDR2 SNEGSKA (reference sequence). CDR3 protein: CSAKGTEEYYEQYV. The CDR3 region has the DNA TGCAGTGCCAAAGGGACAGAGGAGTACTACGAGCAGTACGTC.

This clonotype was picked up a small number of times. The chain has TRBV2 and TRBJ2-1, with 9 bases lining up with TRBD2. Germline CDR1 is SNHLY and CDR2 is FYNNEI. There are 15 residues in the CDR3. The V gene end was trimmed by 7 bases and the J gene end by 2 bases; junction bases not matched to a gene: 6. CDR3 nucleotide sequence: TGTGCCAGCAAGTACGCGGGAGGGGCCTACAATGAGCAGTTCTTC. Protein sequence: CASKYAGGAYNEQFF.

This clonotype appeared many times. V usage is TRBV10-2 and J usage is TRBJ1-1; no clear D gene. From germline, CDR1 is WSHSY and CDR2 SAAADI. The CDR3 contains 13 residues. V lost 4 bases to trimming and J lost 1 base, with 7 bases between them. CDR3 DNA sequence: TGCGCCAGCAGTGCTAAGGAGAACACTGAAGCTTTCTTT. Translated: CASSAKENTEAFF.

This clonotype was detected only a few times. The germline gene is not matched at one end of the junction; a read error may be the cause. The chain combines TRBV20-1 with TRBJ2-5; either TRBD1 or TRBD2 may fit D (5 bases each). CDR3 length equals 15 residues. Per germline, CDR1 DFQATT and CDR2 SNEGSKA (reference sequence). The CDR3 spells CSAGDSAGRGETQYF. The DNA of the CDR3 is TGCAGTGCTGGAGATTCGGCAGGTCGGGGCGAGACCCAGTACTTC.

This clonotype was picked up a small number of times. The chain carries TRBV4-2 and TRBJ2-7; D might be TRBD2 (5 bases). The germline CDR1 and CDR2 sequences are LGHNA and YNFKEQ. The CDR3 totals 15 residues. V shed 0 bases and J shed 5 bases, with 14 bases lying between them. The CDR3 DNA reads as TGTGCCAGCAGCCAAGATTACGGGAAATCCGACGAGCAGTACTTC. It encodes CASSQDYGKSDEQYF.

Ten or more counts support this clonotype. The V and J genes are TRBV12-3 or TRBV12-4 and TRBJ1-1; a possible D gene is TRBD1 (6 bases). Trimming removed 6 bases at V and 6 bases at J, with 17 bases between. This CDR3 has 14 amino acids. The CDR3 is CASSFGGLGAEAFF. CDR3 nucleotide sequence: TGTGCCAGCAGCTTCGGGGGGCTGGGGGCTGAAGCTTTCTTT.

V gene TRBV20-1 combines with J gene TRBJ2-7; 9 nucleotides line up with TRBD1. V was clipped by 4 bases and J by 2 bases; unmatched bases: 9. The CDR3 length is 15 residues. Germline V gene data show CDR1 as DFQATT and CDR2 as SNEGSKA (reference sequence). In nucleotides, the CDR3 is TGCAGTGCTAAATCCGAGACAGGGGGGACCTACGAGCAGTACTTC. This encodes CSAKSETGGTYEQYF.